This TCR beta chain was identified during a study of T cell repertoires in cytomegalovirus infection (dated by TCRdb to about 2019). With regard to the full study: Because public TCR beta signatures pointed to carriage of CMV infection together with the matching HLA type, the HLA type of each donor mattered for the analysis. Overall results and qualifications from the work: Carriers of CMV infection plus the relevant HLA type were discriminated by the cumulative frequency of public TCR beta family members in the study cohort and in an independent approximately 340-donor cohort. In the ex vivo response, HLA-C-restricted CMV-specific TCR beta clonotypes were dominant, and in two of eight donors the single most frequent clonotype came from this HLA-C-restricted group.

Notes on this clonotype: The antigen it binds to is not known. Qualities for individual bases were not recorded, and no much larger clone is one base off.

Sequencing was carried out with an Illumina HiSeq 1500. Using fastp at Q25 and MiXCR, TCRdb reprocessed the public reads and kept productive beta chains. Records with the same CDR3 protein are collapsed into one entry carrying the most frequent genes and DNA. For this sample there are approximately 700,000 distinct CDR3 sequences; roughly 35% appear just once. About 2.8% of the sample is in the top ten clones. The junction shows trimming of 4 bases on V and 8 bases on J, plus 21 bases between the germline ends. The CDR3 spans 16 residues, from the cysteine through the phenylalanine. Solely the CDR3 DNA is kept, with 48 bases framed from the first base. CDR1 and CDR2 were assigned from the germline V gene as SGHVS and FQNEAQ.

The chain was built from TRBV7-8 and TRBJ2-1; the D match is possibly TRBD1 or TRBD2, with 5 bases aligned in each. The specimen sequenced was PBMCs. The sequence derives from a human donor in good health (CMV status not recorded). Some clones in this sample may be carry-over from other donors' samples. The CDR3 region: CASSSRSGDRRYEQFF. The DNA is TGTGCCAGCAGCTCCCGTAGTGGGGACCGTCGATATGAGCAGTTCTTC.